The entry below describes one T cell receptor beta chain. The entry originates in a study of blood T cell repertoires in COVID-19. Ages ranged from about 18 to 90 years, with residence in under 25 US areas. Assignments of participants to cohorts depended upon their own reported clinical history. Germline loops: CDR1 MGHRA, CDR2 YSYEKL. With V trimmed by 4 bases and J by 6 bases, 10 bases remained unmatched. CDR3 length: 16 residues. Assay: immunoSEQ multiplex PCR; the TCRdb copy retains only in-frame clones and omits some. The sample lists roughly 180,000 clones; around 80% were seen once. The chain has TRBV4-1 and TRBJ2-1; TRBD1 matches at 9 bases. The receptor comes from a woman aged 55-75 years who had recovered from COVID-19. What was sequenced was PBMCs or T cells enriched from blood (not recorded which). The chain's CDR3 is CASSRWTGVNLNEQFF. CDR3 DNA: TGCGCCAGCAGCCGTTGGACAGGGGTCAACCTCAATGAGCAGTTCTTC.